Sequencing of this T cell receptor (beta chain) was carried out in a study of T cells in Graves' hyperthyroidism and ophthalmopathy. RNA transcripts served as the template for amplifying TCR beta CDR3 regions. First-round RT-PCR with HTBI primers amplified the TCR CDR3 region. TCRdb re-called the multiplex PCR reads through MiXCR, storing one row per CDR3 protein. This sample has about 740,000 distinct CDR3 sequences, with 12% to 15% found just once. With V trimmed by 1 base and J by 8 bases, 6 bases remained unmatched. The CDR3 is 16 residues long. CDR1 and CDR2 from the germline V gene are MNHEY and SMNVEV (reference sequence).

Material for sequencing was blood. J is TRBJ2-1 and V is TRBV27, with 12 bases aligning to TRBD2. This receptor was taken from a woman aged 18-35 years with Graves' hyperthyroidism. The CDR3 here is CASSLYASGRAYEQFF. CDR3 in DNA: TGTGCCAGCAGTTTATACGCTAGCGGGAGGGCCTATGAGCAGTTCTTC.